This TCR beta chain is from a study of beta chain features in type 1 diabetes. Overall study context: Examined across all samples were just under 110,000,000 sorted cells.

Whole-study results and caveats: Sequencing used cDNA, and cells with high TCR expression could therefore be over-represented.

This clone was picked up a small number of times. What it binds is not known. Investigators reverse transcribed all isolated RNA, so they sequenced expressed TCRB transcripts. The data were produced by immunoSEQ multiplex PCR, yet TCRdb's version contains in-frame clones alone and is incomplete. The repertoire holds fewer than 900,000 clones, 17% seen once, with 0.023% in the top ten. Every participating donor gave one draw, a heparinised blood sample averaging about 100 mL. V gave up 5 bases and J gave up 3 bases, with 16 bases separating them. Germline assignment: CDR1 LNHDA and CDR2 SQIVND (reference sequence). The CDR3 contains 16 residues.

The V call is TRBV19, the J call TRBJ2-2, with D possibly matching TRBD2 (6 bases). The sequence was collected from a young woman in good health. Sequenced input: naive CD4+ T cells from blood. The CDR3 sequence is CASSLSGTVHTGELFF. CDR3 nucleotide sequence: TGTGCCAGTAGTCTCTCCGGGACTGTTCACACCGGGGAGCTGTTTTTT.